This TCR beta chain was profiled in a study of T cells after yellow fever vaccination. The CDR3 extends over 15 amino acids. CDR1 and CDR2 (germline): DFQATT, SNEGSKA (reference sequence). This clonotype has just a few counts. One junction end disagrees with the germline gene, perhaps due to a read error. TCRdb redid the calling of the 5' RACE reads with MiXCR, one entry per CDR3 protein. Found here are some 390,000 distinct CDR3 sequences, over 5% of them singletons; the top ten hold over 12%. This sequence originates from a young man who received the YFV17D yellow fever vaccine. Here the sequenced sample was PBMCs, taken 5 days after the yellow fever booster vaccination. The rearrangement links TRBV20-1 to TRBJ2-1, with 8 positions matching TRBD2. The CDR3 here is CSAPIAPGGYDEHFF. In DNA, the CDR3 is TGCAGTGCCCCGATAGCCCCGGGAGGGTACGATGAGCATTTCTTC.